This is a list of T cell receptor beta chains from one sample in a study of cytomegalovirus exposure and HLA in healthy donors. Using immunoSEQ multiplex PCR, the repertoire was profiled, and TCRdb retains in-frame clones only, with some absent. Of about 210,000 clones listed, approximately 80% were seen once; the top ten hold 2.5% to 3%. Sequences were obtained from PBMCs. These receptors came from a young man in good health and CMV-seronegative. CDR3s include the opening cysteine and the closing phenylalanine or tryptophan. The order of the fields is D gene, clone size, J gene, V gene, CDR3 DNA, CDR3 protein. A D gene is named only where the DNA matches it firmly. Size is omitted from some rows. Given values are once, few, many or a class for expanded clones.

TRBD1,NA,TRBJ2-5,TRBV5-5,TGTGCCAGCAGCCGGGACAGGGGGAGGTTATCCGGAGAGACCCAGTACTTC,CASSRDRGRLSGETQYF
NA,NA,TRBJ2-3,TRBV9,TGTGCCAGCAGCGTAGCCAGACAGGGAGGCAGGAATACGCAGTATTTT,CASSVARQGGRNTQYF
NA,NA,TRBJ2-7,TRBV7-9,TGTGCCAGCAGCGAAACCCAGGGAAAAGGGGCCTACGAGCAGTACTTC,CASSETQGKGAYEQYF
NA,NA,TRBJ2-1,TRBV2,TGTGCCAGCAACAGGGTCGGCAATGAGCAGTTCTTC,CASNRVGNEQFF
NA,NA,TRBJ1-5,TRBV4-2,TGTGCCAGCAGCCTTGAACGACAGGTTAATCAGCCCCAGCATTTT,CASSLERQVNQPQHF
NA,NA,TRBJ2-5,TRBV10-3,TGTGCCATCAGGGGAGGAGATCAAGAGACCCAGTACTTC,CAIRGGDQETQYF
NA,NA,TRBJ1-5,TRBV19,TGTGCCAGTACTATGGGGGCAGGGAATAGCAATCAGCCCCAGCATTTT,CASTMGAGNSNQPQHF
TRBD1,NA,TRBJ2-7,TRBV5-3,TGTGCCAGAATCTCCCGACAGGGCTACGAGCAGTACTTC,CARISRQGYEQYF
TRBD1,NA,TRBJ1-2,TRBV28,TGTGCCAGCAGTTTTAACAGGGGGTTCTATGGCTACACCTTC,CASSFNRGFYGYTF
TRBD1,once,TRBJ2-5,TRBV6-6,TGTGCCAGCTCCAGCGGGACAGGGGGCGACCAAGAGACCCAGTACTTC,CASSSGTGGDQETQYF
TRBD1,NA,TRBJ1-5,TRBV19,TGTGCCAGTAGTCTCGGACAGGGCAATCAGCCCCAGCATTTT,CASSLGQGNQPQHF
NA,few,TRBJ1-5,TRBV28,TGTGCCAGCAGCTCCGGACAGCTTGCGAATCAGCCCCAGCATTTT,CASSSGQLANQPQHF
TRBD1,NA,TRBJ2-3,TRBV27,TGTGCCAGCAGGGATAGGGGGCGGTCGGGGATTTTT,CASRDRGRSGIF
NA,NA,TRBJ2-5,TRBV7-6,TGTGCCAGCAGCTCCGGAGAGACCCAGTACTTC,CASSSGETQYF
NA,few,TRBJ2-7,TRBV6-5,TGTGCCAGCAGTTACTCTACCAGGGGCGAGCAGTACTTC,CASSYSTRGEQYF
TRBD1,NA,TRBJ1-1,TRBV19,TGTGCCAGTAAAAGAGAGGGACAGGTGAACACTGAAGCTTTCTTT,CASKREGQVNTEAFF
TRBD1,NA,TRBJ1-1,TRBV10-3,TGTGCCATCAGTGAGGGACAGGGGTACACTGAAGCTTTCTTT,CAISEGQGYTEAFF
TRBD1,NA,TRBJ1-1,TRBV5-4,TGTGCCAGCAGCTCAGGGGGCGTCGGAGGGAACACTGAAGCTTTCTTT,CASSSGGVGGNTEAFF
TRBD1,NA,TRBJ1-2,TRBV27,TGTGCCAGCAGTAGTCCGGGACAGGGGAACCGTGGCTACACCTTC,CASSSPGQGNRGYTF
NA,NA,TRBJ1-2,TRBV4-3,TGCGCCAGCAGCCTCGCAGGGCTCAACTATGGCTACACCTTC,CASSLAGLNYGYTF